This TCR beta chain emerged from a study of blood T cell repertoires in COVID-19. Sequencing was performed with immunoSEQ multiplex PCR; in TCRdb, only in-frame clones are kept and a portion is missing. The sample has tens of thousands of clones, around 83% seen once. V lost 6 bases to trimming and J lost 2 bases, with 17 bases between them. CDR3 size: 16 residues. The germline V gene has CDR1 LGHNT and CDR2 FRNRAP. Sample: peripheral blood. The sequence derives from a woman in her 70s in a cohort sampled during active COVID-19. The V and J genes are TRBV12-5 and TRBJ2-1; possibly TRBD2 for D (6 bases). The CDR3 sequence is CASGLGSGAAYNEQFF. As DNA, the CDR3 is TGTGCTAGTGGCCTAGGTTCGGGAGCGGCCTACAATGAGCAGTTCTTC. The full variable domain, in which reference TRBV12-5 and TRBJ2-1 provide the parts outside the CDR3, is DARVTQTPRHKVTEMGQEVTMRCQPILGHNTVFWYRQTMMQGLELLAYFRNRAPLDDSGMPKDRFSAEMPDATLATLKIQPSEPRDSAVYFCASGLGSGAAYNEQFFGPGTRLTVL.